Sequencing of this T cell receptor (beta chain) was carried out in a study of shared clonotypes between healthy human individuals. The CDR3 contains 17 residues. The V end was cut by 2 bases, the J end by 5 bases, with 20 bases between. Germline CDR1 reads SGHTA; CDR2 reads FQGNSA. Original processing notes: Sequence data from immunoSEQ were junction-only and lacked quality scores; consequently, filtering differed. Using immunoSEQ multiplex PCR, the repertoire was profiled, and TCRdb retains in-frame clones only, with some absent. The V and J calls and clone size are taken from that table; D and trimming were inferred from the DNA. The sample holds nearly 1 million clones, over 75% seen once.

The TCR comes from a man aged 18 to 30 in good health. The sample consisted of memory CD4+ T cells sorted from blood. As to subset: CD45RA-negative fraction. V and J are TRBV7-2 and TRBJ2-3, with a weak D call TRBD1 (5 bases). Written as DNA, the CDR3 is TGTGCCAGCAGCTTACGTCGGACAATCCCGCTGGAAGATACGCAGTATTTT. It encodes CASSLRRTIPLEDTQYF. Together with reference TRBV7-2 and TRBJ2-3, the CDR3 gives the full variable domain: GAGVSQSPSNKVTEKGKDVELRCDPISGHTALYWYRQSLGQGLEFLIYFQGNSAPDKSGLPSDRFSAERTGGSVSTLTIQRTQQEDSAVYLCASSLRRTIPLEDTQYFGPGTRLTVL.